This T cell receptor (beta chain) stems from a study of cytomegalovirus exposure and HLA in healthy donors. The protocol was immunoSEQ multiplex PCR, while the TCRdb copy is restricted to in-frame clones and leaves out a portion. The table lists some 170,000 clones, around nine tenths of them singletons, with roughly 1.4% in the top ten. Findings and caveats of the study: Within the 100 to 150 validation repertoires, first-cohort TCR clusters tended to co-occur, according to a later analysis. The authors enumerated over 150 TCR beta chains as linked to cytomegalovirus.

As regards this clone: Its specificity is not known.

CDR3 length equals 17 residues. After removal of 4 bases from V and 3 bases from J, the junction contained 13 bases not matched to a gene. Germline values: CDR1 SGHDN, CDR2 FVKESK. This clonotype originated in a woman aged 25 to 39 in good health and CMV-seronegative. Sequenced: PBMCs. The J gene is TRBJ1-2, the V gene TRBV14; the match to TRBD1 covers 8 bases. The CDR3 reads CASSLNRRQGLDYGYTF. CDR3 DNA sequence: TGTGCCAGCAGCCTGAACCGAAGACAGGGGCTCGACTATGGCTACACCTTC.